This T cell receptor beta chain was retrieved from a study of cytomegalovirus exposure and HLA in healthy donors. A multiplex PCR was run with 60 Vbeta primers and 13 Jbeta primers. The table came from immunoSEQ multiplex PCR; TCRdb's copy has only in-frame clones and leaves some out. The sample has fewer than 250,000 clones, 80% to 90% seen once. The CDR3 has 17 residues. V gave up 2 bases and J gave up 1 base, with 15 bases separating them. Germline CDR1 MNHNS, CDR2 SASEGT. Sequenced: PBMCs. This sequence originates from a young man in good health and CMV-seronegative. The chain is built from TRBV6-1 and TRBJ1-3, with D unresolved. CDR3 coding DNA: TGTGCCAGCAGTGAAACGGTGGGAGTAGGTTCTGGAAACACCATATATTTT. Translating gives CASSETVGVGSGNTIYF.